This paragraph covers one T cell receptor beta chain sequence. Its antigen is as yet unknown. CDR1 is SNHLY and CDR2 is FYNNEI in the germline V gene. V lost 8 bases to trimming and J lost 5 bases; unmatched junction nucleotides: 8. The CDR3 runs 13 residues. Data came from immunoSEQ multiplex PCR; TCRdb stores just in-frame clones and leaves some out. The data show just under 75,000 clones, around 94% seen once. These data come from a study of cytomegalovirus exposure and HLA in healthy donors. Study-level findings and limits: Per published reports, the classifier diagnosed cytomegalovirus status with high specificity and sensitivity.

The material sequenced was PBMCs. V usage is TRBV2 and J usage is TRBJ1-2; 7 bases line up with TRBD1. The clonotype was recovered from a woman aged 18-35 years in good health and CMV-seropositive. DNA for the CDR3: TGTGCCAGCTCTCAGGGGGTCGAATATGGCTACACCTTC. Its protein is CASSQGVEYGYTF.